These 18 T cell receptor beta chains share one sample of origin, sequenced in a study of CD8+CD57+ T cells in acquired aplastic anemia. Genomic DNA constituted the template upon which TCR beta VDJ and CDR3 profiling was performed. TCRdb re-analysed the reads in MiXCR, keeping a single row per CDR3 protein. The data show more than 150,000 distinct CDR3 sequences, approximately 46% seen once. Sequences were obtained from sorted CD4+, CD8+, or CD8+CD57+ T cells (not recorded which) from PBMCs. These receptors were collected from a human donor in good health.

This clonotype was seen a few times. The genes are TRBV12-3 or TRBV12-4 and TRBJ1-3; 7 bases fit TRBD1. The CDR3 has 16 residues. J was trimmed by 0 bases and V by 5 bases; bases with no gene match: 7. The DNA of the CDR3 is TGTGCCAGCAGTCCACAGGGGCCTCACTCTGGAAACACCATATATTTT. Its translation is CASSPQGPHSGNTIYF.

V gene TRBV5-1 combines with J gene TRBJ1-1; D is unclear. This CDR3 has 15 amino acids. Germline V lookup: CDR1 SGHRS, CDR2 YFSETQ. The V and J ends lost 4 bases and 5 bases respectively, with 18 bases between them. Here the CDR3 reads CASSPSAGRRTEAFF. The DNA for the CDR3 is TGCGCCAGCAGCCCGTCTGCGGGGAGGAGGACTGAAGCTTTCTTT. The whole variable domain, remainder taken from reference TRBV5-1 and TRBJ1-1, is KAGVTQTPRYLIKTRGQQVTLSCSPISGHRSVSWYQQTPGQGLQFLFEYFSETQRNKGNFPGRFSGRQFSNSRSEMNVSTLELGDSALYLCASSPSAGRRTEAFFGQGTRLTVV.

The sample holds many counts of this clonotype. This sequence joins TRBV7-2 and TRBJ2-2; TRBD1 agrees at 7 bases. V was clipped by 4 bases and J by 4 bases; unmatched bases: 9. The CDR3 sequence is 16 residues long. Germline values: CDR1 SGHTA, CDR2 FQGNSA. Written as DNA, the CDR3 is TGTGCCAGCAGCTCGAGACAGGGACGAAGCACCGGGGAGCTGTTTTTT. Protein: CASSSRQGRSTGELFF.

This clonotype was recorded a few times. J is TRBJ2-2 and V is TRBV4-2, with D unclear. The CDR3 is 16 amino acids. The V gene's germline CDR1 is LGHNA and CDR2 YNFKEQ. Trimming left V 4 bases short and J 1 base short, with 13 bases between. Here the CDR3 DNA reads TGTGCCAGCAGCCCGGGCGTCTTACTGAACACCGGGGAGCTGTTTTTT. Its protein is CASSPGVLLNTGELFF.

This clonotype was counted ten times or more. The chain has TRBV12-3 or TRBV12-4 and TRBJ1-3; possible D gene TRBD1, 5 bases. Trimming took off 5 bases at V and 2 bases at J, with 19 bases between the two ends. CDR3 length: 17 amino acids. The CDR3 coding sequence is TGTGCCAGCAGTGCGATCCATTTCCCAGGGACTGGAAACACCATATATTTT. The encoded protein is CASSAIHFPGTGNTIYF.

The J gene is TRBJ2-7, the V gene TRBV7-8; D perhaps matches TRBD2 (6 bases). Trimming removed 1 base from V and 6 bases from J, with 13 bases in between. Germline CDR1 reads SGHVS; CDR2 reads FQNEAQ. This CDR3 has 14 residues. CDR3 amino acids: CASSLEAWRGEQYF. The CDR3 nucleotides are TGTGCCAGCAGCTTAGAGGCGTGGCGGGGCGAGCAGTACTTC.

The chain couples TRBV20-1 to TRBJ2-3; 9 bases align to TRBD2. Trimming removed 8 bases from V and 12 bases from J; junction bases left unmatched: 12. CDR1 and CDR2 from the germline V gene are DFQATT and SNEGSKA (reference sequence). The CDR3 totals 12 residues. The CDR3, as DNA: TGCAGTTCCAGGAGACTAGCGGAGGGCCAGTATTTT. The encoded protein is CSSRRLAEGQYF.

V usage is TRBV7-2 and J usage is TRBJ2-7; no clear D gene. V lost 5 bases, J lost 3 bases, and 8 bases lay in between. This CDR3 contains 12 residues. CDR1 and CDR2 (germline): SGHTA, FQGNSA. CDR3 loop: CASSPPLYEQYF. The CDR3 bases are TGTGCCAGCAGCCCCCCTCTCTACGAGCAGTACTTC.

This clonotype has a count of ten or more. The chain couples TRBV25-1 to TRBJ1-4; possible D gene TRBD1, 6 bases. CDR1 and CDR2 (germline): MGHDK, SYGVNS. The CDR3 spans 15 residues. Trimming stripped 1 base from V and 4 bases from J, with 10 bases between. The CDR3 nucleotides are TGTGCCAGCAGTGAATCGGGGGCGCGTAATGAAAAACTGTTTTTT. Residues: CASSESGARNEKLFF. The variable domain in full, completed from reference TRBV25-1 and TRBJ1-4, reads EADIYQTPRYLVIGTGKKITLECSQTMGHDKMYWYQQDPGMELHLIHYSYGVNSTEKGDLSSESTVSRIRTEHFPLTLESARPSHTSQYLCASSESGARNEKLFFGSGTQLSVL.

This clonotype was detected only once. The chain employs TRBV10-3 and TRBJ2-7, with D unresolved. V lost 6 bases to trimming and J lost 7 bases, with 10 bases between them. The CDR3 spans 11 residues. Germline assignment: CDR1 ENHRY and CDR2 SYGVKD. The CDR3 bases are TGTGCCATCAGGACTCTGGGGGAGCAGTACTTC. Encoded protein: CAIRTLGEQYF.

V and J are TRBV20-1 and TRBJ1-2; D gene uncertain. Trimming cost V 1 base and J 5 bases, with 17 bases left between them. CDR1 is DFQATT, CDR2 SNEGSKA, per germline (reference sequence). The CDR3 is 15 amino acids. CDR3 loop: CSARAPHQARYGYTF. For the CDR3, the DNA is TGCAGTGCTAGAGCCCCCCACCAAGCTAGGTATGGCTACACCTTC.

This clonotype has ten or more counts. This chain uses TRBV9 with TRBJ2-1; possibly TRBD1 for D (5 bases). CDR3 size: 15 residues. V was trimmed by 0 bases and J by 6 bases, leaving 13 bases between them. Germline lookup yields CDR1 SGDLS and CDR2 YYNGEE. This chain's CDR3 is CASSVVGRVGNEQFF. In DNA, the CDR3 is TGTGCCAGCAGCGTAGTGGGCAGGGTCGGCAATGAGCAGTTCTTC.

V and J are TRBV28 and TRBJ1-1; possibly TRBD1 for D (5 bases). The CDR3 consists of 15 residues. V lost 6 bases, J lost 4 bases, and 18 bases lay in between. The germline CDR1 and CDR2 sequences are MDHEN and SYDVKM. The DNA for the CDR3 is TGTGCCAGCAGCCCGGGAGGGGATTGGGGCACTGAAGCTTTCTTT. As protein: CASSPGGDWGTEAFF.

The rearrangement joins TRBV4-2 to TRBJ1-5; 8 positions match TRBD1. Losses at the gene ends were 7 bases for V and 3 bases for J; bases not matched to a gene: 14. The CDR3 consists of 17 residues. The germline V gene has CDR1 LGHNA and CDR2 YNFKEQ. The CDR3 nucleotides read TGTGCCAGCATCCCGGGCTTCCGGACAGGGCCCAATCAGCCCCAGCATTTT. Translating gives CASIPGFRTGPNQPQHF.

On this clonotype itself: One end of the junction is discordant with germline, which a read error may explain. This chain links TRBV29-1 with TRBJ1-1; 7 positions agree with TRBD1. This CDR3 is built from 15 residues. Germline CDR1 and CDR2: SQVTM and ANQGSEA. CDR3 nucleotides: TGCAGCTTTATACTCCCGACAGGGATGTTTACTGAAGCTTCCTTT. It encodes CSFILPTGMFTEASF.

V gene TRBV20-1 combines with J gene TRBJ1-2; D gene uncertain. Trimming cost V 0 bases and J 8 bases, with 7 bases left between them. CDR3 length: 11 amino acids. Per the germline V gene, CDR1 is DFQATT and CDR2 is SNEGSKA (reference sequence). The CDR3 protein is CSARDRTGYTF. In nucleotides, the CDR3 is TGCAGTGCTAGAGATAGGACGGGCTACACCTTC.

The chain links TRBV7-9 to TRBJ2-2, with D possibly TRBD2 on 5 matching bases. The CDR3 length is 13 residues. Germline-derived CDR1 and CDR2 are SEHNR and FQNEAQ (reference sequence). Trimming cost V 5 bases and J 9 bases, with 13 bases left between them. The CDR3 spells CASSREEDRELFF. CDR3 in DNA: TGTGCCAGCAGCCGCGAGGAGGACCGGGAGCTGTTTTTT.

This clonotype has more than one count but fewer than ten. The chain combines TRBV3-1 with TRBJ1-1; D possibly corresponds to TRBD1 (5 bases). The V end lost 6 bases, the J end lost 5 bases, and 16 bases lay between the germline ends. Germline V CDR1 and CDR2: LGHDT, YNNKEL (reference sequence). This CDR3 region has 14 residues. CDR3 amino acids: CASSRRAHGTEAFF. CDR3 coding DNA: TGTGCCAGCAGTCGCAGGGCCCATGGGACTGAAGCTTTCTTT.